Below, 27 T cell receptor beta chains from the same sample are listed, as sequenced in a study of naive and memory T cell subsets. The treatment here: skin biopsy from PPD injection site in Mantoux-positive individual. TCR cDNA received a 3' ligated oligonucleotide that carried a UMI. Amplification of ligated cDNA took four PCR rounds with SP2 and nested alpha and beta constant primers. One entry per CDR3 protein, called by TCRdb with MiXCR from the UMI-ligation and nested PCR reads. The table includes over 13,000 distinct CDR3 sequences, 5.2% detected once. The sequenced sample was skin, obtained from a tuberculin skin test site. Source of these receptors: an adult in good health.

Of note for this clonotype: This may arise from a read error, as a much more abundant clone is one base away. This chain links TRBV5-5 with TRBJ1-5; TRBD1 aligns across 7 bases. The CDR3 has 14 amino acids. From germline, CDR1 is SGHKS and CDR2 YYEKEE (reference sequence). With V trimmed by 5 bases and J by 7 bases, 9 bases remained unmatched. CDR3: CASSVSRGGQPQHF. The DNA of the CDR3 is TGTGCCAGCAGTGTTTCCAGGGGGGGACAGCCCCAGCATTTT.

This clonotype is medium-sized in the sample. This rearrangement joins TRBV7-2 to TRBJ2-2, with D unclear. V shed 0 bases and J shed 4 bases, with 9 bases lying between them. Germline CDR1 and CDR2: SGHTA and FQGNSA. The CDR3 is 15 residues long. CDR3 coding DNA: TGTGCCAGCAGCTTAGCCGAGAGGAGCACCGGGGAGCTGTTTTTT. It translates to CASSLAERSTGELFF.

In this sample, this clonotype turned up many times. This chain uses TRBV7-8 with TRBJ1-4; TRBD1 aligns across 7 bases. J lost 7 bases, V lost 5 bases, and 7 bases had no gene match. The CDR3 has 14 residues. CDR1 is SGHVS, CDR2 FQNEAQ, per germline. As DNA, the CDR3 is TGTGCCAGCAGCGCCTACAGGGGCCCTGAAAAACTGTTTTTT. Protein: CASSAYRGPEKLFF. Complete variable domain (other parts from reference TRBV7-8 and TRBJ1-4): GAGVSQSPRYKVAKRGQDVALRCDPISGHVSLFWYQQALGQGPEFLTYFQNEAQLDKSGLPSDRFFAERPEGSVSTLKIQRTQQEDSAVYLCASSAYRGPEKLFFGSGTQLSVL.

This clonotype was picked up a small number of times. This chain joins TRBV19 and TRBJ1-1; TRBD1 is a possible D gene (5 bases). Germline V CDR1 and CDR2: LNHDA, SQIVND (reference sequence). Trimming stripped 4 bases from V and 2 bases from J, with 14 bases between. This CDR3 region has 15 residues. This CDR3 reads CASSSPRGGNTEAFF. Written as DNA, the CDR3 is TGTGCCAGTAGTAGCCCCCGGGGCGGTAACACTGAAGCTTTCTTT.

This clonotype occurred many times. The chain employs TRBV7-2 and TRBJ2-2; maybe TRBD1 (5 bases). The CDR3 has 14 residues. The V end lost 1 base, the J end lost 4 bases, and 7 bases lay between the germline ends. Germline CDR1 and CDR2: SGHTA and FQGNSA. The CDR3 DNA follows: TGTGCCAGCAGCTTAGGGACAACCACCGGGGAGCTGTTTTTT. Protein product: CASSLGTTTGELFF.

This clonotype occurred many times. This rearrangement joins TRBV19 to TRBJ2-7, with TRBD1 matching 7 bases. CDR1 is LNHDA and CDR2 is SQIVND in the germline V gene (reference sequence). V shed 6 bases and J 5 bases; nucleotides not matched to a gene: 10. The CDR3 covers 14 residues. The CDR3 sequence: CASRASRGYDEQYF. In DNA form, the CDR3 reads TGTGCCAGTAGAGCCTCCAGGGGGTACGACGAGCAGTACTTC.

J is TRBJ1-1 and V is TRBV18, with 7 nucleotides matching TRBD1. The V gene's germline CDR1 is KGHSH and CDR2 LQKENI. The CDR3 runs 12 residues. V lost 1 base and J lost 7; bases outside the gene matches: 0. CDR3 nucleotides: TGTGCCAGCTCACCACGGACAGGTGAAGCTTTCTTT. This gives the protein CASSPRTGEAFF.

This clonotype ranks as medium-sized. The V and J genes are TRBV12-3 or TRBV12-4 and TRBJ1-6, with D maybe TRBD1 (5 bases). There are 13 residues in the CDR3. The V end was cut by 9 bases, the J end by 9 bases, with 15 bases between. CDR3 in DNA: TGTGCCAGTCGGGGCGAGTCGGGTTCACCCCTCCACTTT. Translated, it gives CASRGESGSPLHF.

By proportion, this clonotype is medium-sized. The chain carries TRBV20-1 and TRBJ2-7; no clear D gene. CDR3 size: 12 residues. Germline CDR1 DFQATT, CDR2 SNEGSKA (reference sequence). V lost 1 base to trimming and J lost 6 bases, with 10 bases between them. CDR3 sequence reads: CSARGQFSEQYF. The CDR3 nucleotides are TGCAGTGCTAGAGGCCAGTTCTCCGAGCAGTACTTC.

This clonotype appeared many times. The gene calls are TRBV20-1 and TRBJ1-1; D remains ambiguous. The CDR3 totals 12 residues. The V gene's germline CDR1 is DFQATT and CDR2 SNEGSKA (reference sequence). Trimming removed 6 bases from V and 5 bases from J, with 13 bases in between. The CDR3 DNA is TGCAGTGCCCCTGTTGACGGGACTGAAGCTTTCTTT. It is translated as CSAPVDGTEAFF.

There are many counts of this clonotype. The chain joins TRBV2 to TRBJ1-6; D is ambiguous. Germline values: CDR1 SNHLY, CDR2 FYNNEI. The CDR3 has 12 residues. Trimming shortened V by 4 bases and J by 8 bases, and 6 bases separated the two germline ends. The CDR3 region is CASSVGDSPLHF. CDR3 nucleotide sequence: TGTGCCAGCAGTGTTGGGGATTCACCCCTCCACTTT.

This clonotype was observed at least ten times. This chain connects TRBV7-2 to TRBJ2-2, with 8 nucleotides matching TRBD2. The CDR3 totals 14 residues. The germline V gene has CDR1 SGHTA and CDR2 FQGNSA. V was pared by 5 bases and J by 5 bases, with 4 bases of the junction left unmatched. The CDR3 coding sequence is TGTGCCAGCAGCCCGGGACTAGGTACCGGGGAGCTGTTTTTT. Protein: CASSPGLGTGELFF. Supplemented by reference TRBV7-2 and TRBJ2-2, the full variable domain reads GAGVSQSPSNKVTEKGKDVELRCDPISGHTALYWYRQSLGQGLEFLIYFQGNSAPDKSGLPSDRFSAERTGGSVSTLTIQRTQQEDSAVYLCASSPGLGTGELFFGEGSRLTVL.

Many counts were recorded for this clonotype. The V gene is TRBV2, the J gene TRBJ2-3; 15 bases agree with TRBD2. Per germline, CDR1 SNHLY and CDR2 FYNNEI. J gave up 0 bases and V 7 bases, and 8 bases lay outside the gene matches. There are 18 residues in the CDR3. Here the CDR3 reads CASTGTSGGTSSTDTQYF. CDR3 DNA: TGTGCCAGCACTGGGACTAGCGGGGGGACCTCTAGCACAGATACGCAGTATTTT.

This clonotype has only a few counts. The rearrangement links TRBV2 to TRBJ2-5; no firm D call. The CDR3 length is 11 residues. Germline V CDR1 and CDR2: SNHLY, FYNNEI. Trimming removed 6 bases from V and 5 bases from J, with 7 bases in between. This chain's CDR3 is CASRNSETQYF. In nucleotides, the CDR3 is TGTGCCAGCAGAAACTCGGAGACCCAGTACTTC. Filled out from reference TRBV2 and TRBJ2-5, the complete variable domain reads EPEVTQTPSHQVTQMGQEVILRCVPISNHLYFYWYRQILGQKVEFLVSFYNNEISEKSEIFDDQFSVERPDGSNFTLKIRSTKLEDSAMYFCASRNSETQYFGPGTRLLVL.

By frequency in the sample, this clonotype is medium-sized. This sequence joins TRBV4-3 and TRBJ2-3; D not resolved. The CDR3 length is 14 residues. V lost 0 bases and J 4 bases, leaving 8 bases between the germline ends. From germline, CDR1 is LGHNA and CDR2 YSLEER. This chain's CDR3 is CASSQEFRADTQYF. In DNA form, the CDR3 reads TGCGCCAGCAGCCAAGAGTTCAGAGCAGATACGCAGTATTTT.

This clonotype was seen many times. The V gene is TRBV20-1, the J gene TRBJ2-5, with TRBD2 matching 8 bases. This CDR3 region has 14 residues. V was pared by 6 bases and J by 1 base, with 7 bases of the junction left unmatched. Per germline, CDR1 DFQATT and CDR2 SNEGSKA (reference sequence). CDR3 protein: CSAVAGQIQETQYF. The CDR3 nucleotides read TGCAGTGCCGTAGCGGGGCAGATCCAAGAGACCCAGTACTTC.

This clonotype is categorized as medium-sized. CDR3 amino acids: CSARGPGQGASYNSPLHF. As DNA, the CDR3 is TGCAGTGCTAGGGGACCGGGACAGGGGGCCTCCTATAATTCACCCCTCCACTTT. This chain uses TRBV20-1 with TRBJ1-6; TRBD1 matches 12 bases. The CDR3 is 18 residues long. With 3 bases clipped from V and 0 bases from J, the junction kept 6 bases outside the gene matches. The germline gives CDR1 DFQATT, CDR2 SNEGSKA (reference sequence).

On this clonotype itself: With a much larger clone just one base away, this may be a read error. The chain links TRBV29-1 to TRBJ2-5, with no clear D. Germline V lookup: CDR1 SQVTM, CDR2 ANQGSEA. V was pared by 8 bases and J by 2 bases, with 18 bases between. This CDR3 has 14 amino acids. The DNA of the CDR3 is TGCAGCATACATGATACCGGGTCTCAAGAGACCCAGTACTTC. Translation: CSIHDTGSQETQYF.

The chain links TRBV29-1 to TRBJ2-5, with 9 bases matching TRBD1. V lost 6 bases to trimming and J lost 2 bases; unmatched junction nucleotides: 7. The CDR3 has 14 residues. Germline CDR1 reads SQVTM; CDR2 reads ANQGSEA. In DNA, the CDR3 is TGCAGCGTAGCGACAGGGGGTCGTCAAGAGACCCAGTACTTC. Protein sequence: CSVATGGRQETQYF.

In its sample, this clonotype was seen a few times. This chain links TRBV19 with TRBJ2-7, with a tentative D call TRBD1 (6 bases). With 7 bases removed from V and 0 bases from J, the gap between germline ends came to 16 bases. The germline gives CDR1 LNHDA, CDR2 SQIVND (reference sequence). This CDR3 is 15 amino acids long. CDR3 nucleotide sequence: TGTGCCAGTACTTGGGGACACTCAAGCTCCTACGAGCAGTACTTC. It translates to CASTWGHSSSYEQYF.

This clonotype occurred many times. The chain is built from TRBV5-4 and TRBJ2-7; unclear D gene. V dropped 0 bases and J dropped 1 base, with 8 bases sitting between them. CDR3 size: 14 residues. Germline assignment: CDR1 SGHNT and CDR2 YYREEE (reference sequence). CDR3 sequence (DNA): TGTGCCAGCAGCTTGGTTACCGGATCCTACGAGCAGTACTTC. Translating it yields CASSLVTGSYEQYF.

This clonotype was found many times. CDR3 in DNA: TGTGCCAGCAGTTACGGGAAAGAGACCCAGTACTTC. Its protein product is CASSYGKETQYF. The chain uses TRBV6-2 or TRBV6-3 and TRBJ2-5; D remains unclear. Trimming stripped 2 bases from V and 3 bases from J, with 4 bases between. Germline values: CDR1 MNHEY, CDR2 SVGEGT. The CDR3 runs to 12 residues.

Relative to its sample, this clonotype is medium-sized. The genes are TRBV6-2 or TRBV6-3 and TRBJ2-3; 8 bases match TRBD1. With V trimmed by 6 bases and J by 6 bases, 5 bases remained unmatched. Germline V CDR1 and CDR2: MNHEY, SVGEGT. The CDR3 spans 13 residues. The chain's CDR3 is CASRTTGVDTQYF. Here the CDR3 DNA reads TGTGCCAGCAGGACGACAGGGGTGGATACGCAGTATTTT.

This clonotype was counted only a few times. The chain recombines TRBV20-1 with TRBJ1-2; TRBD1 agrees at 8 bases. The ends lost 6 bases at V and 2 bases at J; junction bases unmatched: 8. This CDR3 contains 14 residues. Germline V gene sequence: CDR1 DFQATT, CDR2 SNEGSKA (reference sequence). The CDR3 reads CSAKGQAVNYGYTF. As DNA, the CDR3 is TGCAGTGCCAAGGGACAGGCCGTGAACTATGGCTACACCTTC.

By sample fraction, this clonotype is medium-sized (0.01 to 0.1%). V usage is TRBV7-2 and J usage is TRBJ2-1; D not certain. V lost 5 bases, J lost 0 bases, and 17 bases lay in between. The CDR3 has 17 amino acids. Germline CDR1 is SGHTA and CDR2 is FQGNSA. The CDR3 region is CASSGRYLTRSYNEQFF. As DNA, the CDR3 is TGTGCCAGCAGCGGAAGATACTTAACCCGCTCCTACAATGAGCAGTTCTTC.

This clonotype was detected ten times or more. V is TRBV6-2 or TRBV6-3 and J is TRBJ1-6, with D possibly TRBD1 on 5 matching bases. Germline values: CDR1 MNHEY, CDR2 SVGEGT. The CDR3 spans 19 residues. V dropped 0 bases and J dropped 9 bases, with 24 bases sitting between them. The CDR3 nucleotides read TGTGCCAGCAGTTACTCATACGCCCAGCGACAGCGTCCTTCTTCACCCCTCCACTTT. It encodes CASSYSYAQRQRPSSPLHF.

This clonotype has at least ten counts. The chain couples TRBV29-1 to TRBJ2-7; a possible D gene is TRBD1 (6 bases). Germline V CDR1 and CDR2: SQVTM, ANQGSEA. Trimming left V 6 bases short and J 0 bases short, with 15 bases between. The CDR3 is made up of 14 amino acids. In DNA, the CDR3 is TGCAGCGTCGCCGACAGGACCTCCTCCTACGAGCAGTACTTC. Residues: CSVADRTSSYEQYF.